This T cell receptor beta chain was profiled in a study of shared clonotypes between healthy human individuals. Profiling relied on immunoSEQ multiplex PCR, and the TCRdb table lists in-frame clones only, not all of them. There are about 640,000 clones in the sample; roughly 70% occur only once, and about 1.8% lies in the top ten. The material sequenced was memory CD4+ T cells sorted from blood. Subset reported: CD45RA-negative fraction. The origin of this receptor is a woman in her 30s in good health.

The CDR3 bases are TGCGCCAGCAGTCCTGGTATCGGAGACAGGGAAGCTTTCTTT. Translated, it gives CASSPGIGDREAFF. The chain is built from TRBV5-1 and TRBJ1-1; D possibly corresponds to TRBD1 (6 bases). The CDR3 consists of 14 residues. Trimming removed 5 bases from V and 8 bases from J, with 19 bases in between. Germline V gives CDR1 SGHRS, CDR2 YFSETQ. Using reference TRBV5-1 and TRBJ1-1 for the parts outside the CDR3, the full variable domain is KAGVTQTPRYLIKTRGQQVTLSCSPISGHRSVSWYQQTPGQGLQFLFEYFSETQRNKGNFPGRFSGRQFSNSRSEMNVSTLELGDSALYLCASSPGIGDREAFFGQGTRLTVV.